These 10 T cell receptor beta chains share one sample of origin, sequenced in a study of regulatory T cells in long-lasting Graves disease (TCRdb year 2021). Library method: multiplex PCR. The sequencer listed for this sample is Illumina HiSeq 4000. TCR beta libraries were built with iRepertoire HTBI primers and Arm-PCR amplification of CDR3 regions. TCRdb redid the processing of the public reads, applying fastp at Q25 and MiXCR, and retained in-frame beta chains. Each CDR3 protein gets just one entry, which takes the most common genes and DNA from the rows behind it. The sample yields a few hundred thousand distinct CDR3 sequences; about 14% were counted once. Jointly, the top ten make up roughly 10% of the sample. The sample's time point label is to be understood as: newly diagnosed GD, antithyroid drugs for less than 3 months. For both TCR sequencing and RNA sequencing, RNA was extracted from PBMCs in TRIzol.

These records were also assigned to another study, of T cells in Graves' hyperthyroidism and ophthalmopathy.

The material was peripheral blood mononuclear cells (PBMCs), obtained at new diagnosis, from a patient treated with antithyroid drugs. The receptors come from a man in his thirties or forties with Graves disease. Donor details come from another sample of the same person, matched by shared clones.

A remark on this clonotype: With a much larger clone just one base away, this may be a read error. The CDR3 end shows no conserved phenylalanine or tryptophan, and so a read error is likely. The chain couples TRBV2 to TRBJ2-1, with D possibly TRBD1 on 6 matching bases. The J call is uncertain, as TRBJ2-5 better fits the DNA end. The CDR3 consists of 14 residues. CDR1 and CDR2 (germline): SNHLY, FYNNEI. The CDR3 sequence is CASSDPRGRETQYL. CDR3 coding DNA: TGTGCCAGCAGTGACCCCAGGGGTAGGGAGACCCAGTACCTC.

The chain carries TRBV9 and TRBJ1-2; 7 nucleotides line up with TRBD1. Germline-derived CDR1 and CDR2 are SGDLS and YYNGEE. Trimming took 2 bases from V and 5 from J; bases not matched to a gene: 6. The CDR3 sequence is 14 residues long. CDR3 coding DNA: TGTGCCAGCAGCGTTCATGACAGGGATTATGGCTACACCTTC. As protein: CASSVHDRDYGYTF.

This clonotype has a count of ten or more. The rearrangement links TRBV6-6 to TRBJ2-7, with 7 bases aligning to TRBD2. The V and J ends lost 0 bases and 3 bases, in that order; junction bases with no gene match: 11. This CDR3 contains 17 residues. Per the germline V gene, CDR1 is MNHNY and CDR2 is SVGAGI (reference sequence). The CDR3 DNA is TGTGCCAGCAGTTACTCGGAGGCGGGAGAGGGCATCTACGAGCAGTACTTC. It encodes CASSYSEAGEGIYEQYF.

This clonotype was counted many times. This chain connects TRBV7-9 to TRBJ2-1, with D hard to call. V was clipped by 5 bases and J by 1 base, with 18 bases between them. Germline loops: CDR1 SEHNR, CDR2 FQNEAQ (reference sequence). The CDR3 has 17 residues. CDR3 amino acids: CASSPSPRALSYNEQFF. Here the CDR3 DNA reads TGTGCCAGCAGCCCGTCCCCACGGGCGTTATCCTACAATGAGCAGTTCTTC.

J is TRBJ2-1 and V is TRBV5-1, with 13 bases matching TRBD2. CDR3 size: 19 residues. The germline V gene has CDR1 SGHRS and CDR2 YFSETQ. The trim removed 4 bases at V and 5 bases at J, leaving 15 bases unmatched. The CDR3 reads CASSRSTSGRARVHNEQFF. The CDR3 region has the DNA TGCGCCAGCAGCCGGAGCACTAGCGGGAGGGCCCGAGTCCACAATGAGCAGTTCTTC.

This clonotype was recorded many times. The rearrangement joins TRBV30 to TRBJ2-7; D is unclear. This CDR3 region has 14 residues. Trimming took off 3 bases at V and 3 bases at J, with 15 bases between the two ends. The germline CDR1 and CDR2 sequences are GTSNPN and SVGIG (reference sequence). In DNA form, the CDR3 reads TGTGCCTGGAGACCTGTATTCCCCTACTACGAGCAGTACTTC. Its translation: CAWRPVFPYYEQYF.

The chain links TRBV5-5 to TRBJ2-5; 10 bases agree with TRBD2. The CDR3 covers 15 residues. Germline assignment: CDR1 SGHKS and CDR2 YYEKEE (reference sequence). The V and J ends lost 2 bases and 5 bases, in that order; junction bases with no gene match: 6. CDR3 residues: CASSFSSGSGETQYF. Here the CDR3 DNA reads TGTGCCAGCAGCTTTTCTAGCGGGAGTGGGGAGACCCAGTACTTC.

The table lists this clonotype with many counts. V usage is TRBV18 and J usage is TRBJ1-5, with D tentatively TRBD1 (5 bases). V lost 3 bases and J lost 0, with 9 bases in between. CDR1 is KGHSH, CDR2 LQKENI, per germline. The CDR3 is made up of 15 amino acids. The CDR3 region is CASSPGVYSNQPQHF. The CDR3, as DNA: TGTGCCAGCTCACCGGGGGTATATAGCAATCAGCCCCAGCATTTT.

In this sample, this clonotype turned up many times. This chain joins TRBV24-1 and TRBJ2-3; a possible D gene is TRBD1 (5 bases). This CDR3 region has 13 residues. The V gene lost 9 bases and the J gene lost 1 base, with 10 bases spanning the gap. Per the germline V gene, CDR1 is KGHDR and CDR2 is SFDVKD. CDR3 loop: CATRPRGTDTQYF. The CDR3 bases are TGTGCCACCCGCCCCAGGGGCACAGATACGCAGTATTTT.

To note about this clonotype: This may come from a read error, since a much larger clone is one base off. The CDR3 loop is CASSLLRTYQETQYF. CDR3 coding DNA: TGCGCCAGCAGCTTGCTCAGGACATACCAAGAGACCCAGTACTTC. V is TRBV5-1 and J is TRBJ2-5, with a weak D call TRBD1 (5 bases). The CDR3 runs to 15 residues. V was pared by 1 base and J by 0 bases, with 10 bases between. Looked up from germline, CDR1 is SGHRS and CDR2 is YFSETQ. The entire variable domain, with the rest obtained from reference TRBV5-1 and TRBJ2-5, is as follows: KAGVTQTPRYLIKTRGQQVTLSCSPISGHRSVSWYQQTPGQGLQFLFEYFSETQRNKGNFPGRFSGRQFSNSRSEMNVSTLELGDSALYLCASSLLRTYQETQYFGPGTRLLVL.